What follows are 21 T cell receptor beta chains derived from one specimen sequenced in a study of tumor-infiltrating T cells and Merkel cell polyomavirus. Overall study context: The T cells studied were CD8+ and recognized the Merkel cell polyomavirus KLL epitope.

This table comes from immunoSEQ multiplex PCR, and its TCRdb copy is limited to in-frame clones, with some not included. The table has more than 20,000 clones, 87% seen once. Robust Merkel cell polyomavirus Large T antigen positivity by immunohistochemistry was seen in all patients' tumors. Specimen: lymph node tissue. These receptors were taken from a man aged 50-59 years with Merkel cell carcinoma.

The chain employs TRBV7-8 and TRBJ1-3; tentatively, D is TRBD1 (6 bases). The CDR3 runs to 17 residues. V was cut by 1 base and J by 3 bases, with 16 bases left in between. CDR1 is SGHVS and CDR2 is FQNEAQ in the germline V gene. CDR3 amino acids: CASSLGSLGANGNTIYF. Here the CDR3 DNA reads TGTGCCAGCAGCTTAGGTAGTCTGGGGGCAAATGGAAACACCATATATTTT.

This chain joins TRBV10-3 and TRBJ2-6, with D possibly being TRBD1 (6 bases). Germline loops: CDR1 ENHRY, CDR2 SYGVKD. CDR3 size: 17 residues. Trimming took off 3 bases at V and 5 bases at J, with 17 bases between the two ends. The CDR3 spells CAISESPSRGRANVLTF. The DNA for the CDR3 is TGTGCCATCAGTGAATCACCCTCCAGGGGCCGGGCCAACGTCCTGACTTTC.

The chain recombines TRBV6-6 with TRBJ2-5; 9 bases fit TRBD2. The CDR3 totals 16 residues. Germline lookup yields CDR1 MNHNY and CDR2 SVGAGI (reference sequence). J lost 4 bases, V lost 2 bases, and 8 bases had no gene match. In DNA form, the CDR3 reads TGTGCCAGCAGTTACCGCTTGGCGGGAGGGAGAGAGACCCAGTACTTC. Its protein product is CASSYRLAGGRETQYF.

The CDR3: CASTYWIPDRGREVRCEQYF. CDR3 coding DNA: TGTGCCAGTACCTATTGGATCCCGGACAGGGGGCGGGAGGTTCGCTGCGAGCAGTACTTC. This chain joins TRBV19 and TRBJ2-7, with 11 bases that match TRBD1. This CDR3 spans 20 amino acids. V trimming: 7 bases; J trimming: 6 bases; junction bases outside the gene matches: 26. Germline V gene sequence: CDR1 LNHDA, CDR2 SQIVND (reference sequence).

CDR3 bases: TGTGCCAGCAGCGTAGCGGCGCTAGCGGGAGGGCCGTACGAGCAGTACTTC. Translated: CASSVAALAGGPYEQYF. The chain couples TRBV9 to TRBJ2-5, with 12 bases lining up with TRBD2. The end of the DNA aligns better with TRBJ2-7, so the J call may be wrong. This CDR3 has 17 amino acids. Per the germline V gene, CDR1 is SGDLS and CDR2 is YYNGEE.

The chain recombines TRBV7-9 with TRBJ2-7; 10 bases map to TRBD2. Germline V gene sequence: CDR1 SEHNR, CDR2 FQNEAQ (reference sequence). Germline trimming cut 5 bases from V and 2 bases from J; bases unmatched to any gene: 12. The CDR3 is 17 amino acids. The CDR3 nucleotides read TGTGCCAGCAGCGGCCGGGAGAAGCGGGAGGGAGCCTACGAGCAGTACTTC. It yields the protein CASSGREKREGAYEQYF. Complete variable domain (other parts from reference TRBV7-9 and TRBJ2-7): DTGVSQNPRHKITKRGQNVTFRCDPISEHNRLYWYRQTLGQGPEFLTYFQNEAQLEKSRLLSDRFSAERPKGSFSTLEIQRTEQGDSAMYLCASSGREKREGAYEQYFGPGTRLTVT.

This rearrangement joins TRBV2 to TRBJ1-1; D gene ambiguous. CDR1 and CDR2 (germline): SNHLY, FYNNEI. Deletions cut 6 bases from V and 1 base from J, with 12 bases between. This CDR3 is built from 14 residues. The CDR3 DNA is TGTGCCAGCAGCGCGGGAGCCAAGAACACTGAAGCTTTCTTT. This gives the protein CASSAGAKNTEAFF.

The rearrangement uses TRBV28 and TRBJ2-7, with TRBD1 matching over 7 bases. Trimming cost V 7 bases and J 3 bases; bases outside gene matches: 6. CDR3 length equals 13 residues. The germline gives CDR1 MDHEN, CDR2 SYDVKM. CDR3 amino acids: CASTQGDLYEQYF. CDR3 bases: TGTGCCAGCACGCAGGGGGACCTCTACGAGCAGTACTTC.

This clone came up a few times. The rearrangement uses TRBV5-6 and TRBJ2-7; tentatively, D is TRBD1 (6 bases). Germline CDR1 and CDR2: SGHDT and YYEEEE. V was trimmed by 4 bases and J by 2 bases, leaving 16 bases between them. CDR3 size: 15 residues. Here the CDR3 reads CASSQRQAYTYEQYF. The CDR3 DNA reads as TGTGCCAGCAGCCAGAGACAGGCCTATACCTACGAGCAGTACTTC.

This clone has a single count. This CDR3 is CASSITGQTSNQPQHF. CDR3 bases: TGTGCCAGTAGTATAACTGGACAGACGAGCAATCAGCCCCAGCATTTT. The genes are TRBV19 and TRBJ1-5; D might be TRBD1 (6 bases). There are 16 residues in the CDR3. V was trimmed by 2 bases and J by 1 base, leaving 12 bases between them. Per germline, CDR1 LNHDA and CDR2 SQIVND (reference sequence).

The J gene is TRBJ1-5, the V gene TRBV5-6; D unresolved. V was shortened by 2 bases and J by 7 bases, with 13 bases between the two germline ends. The CDR3 is 14 residues long. Germline-derived CDR1 and CDR2 are SGHDT and YYEEEE. The CDR3 DNA is TGTGCCAGCAGCTTACGATCCGGGTGGCAGCCCCAGCATTTT. Protein product: CASSLRSGWQPQHF.

This clone was recorded only once. The chain employs TRBV6-1 and TRBJ2-5; TRBD2 aligns across 7 bases. J gave up 3 bases and V 7 bases, and 8 bases lay outside the gene matches. Germline V gives CDR1 MNHNS, CDR2 SASEGT. The CDR3 spans 14 residues. This chain's CDR3 is CASIERGWEETQYF. Here the CDR3 DNA reads TGTGCCAGCATTGAGCGGGGATGGGAAGAGACCCAGTACTTC.

This chain uses TRBV11-2 with TRBJ2-1, with 8 bases matching TRBD2. The CDR3 runs to 16 residues. With V trimmed by 1 base and J by 3 bases, 5 bases remained unmatched. Germline assignment: CDR1 SGHAT and CDR2 FQNNGV. The CDR3, as DNA: TGTGCCAGCAGCTTAGGTTTAGCGGGGTACTACAATGAGCAGTTCTTC. Residues: CASSLGLAGYYNEQFF.

This clone was counted once. V usage is TRBV7-9 and J usage is TRBJ2-1, with TRBD2 as a possible D gene (5 bases). Per the germline V gene, CDR1 is SEHNR and CDR2 is FQNEAQ (reference sequence). V lost 6 bases, J lost 3 bases, and 9 bases lay in between. This CDR3 comprises 13 residues. CDR3 loop: CASRSTSYNEQFF. DNA for the CDR3: TGTGCCAGCAGATCAACTAGCTACAATGAGCAGTTCTTC. Based on the CDR3 plus reference TRBV7-9 and TRBJ2-1, the full variable domain is DTGVSQNPRHKITKRGQNVTFRCDPISEHNRLYWYRQTLGQGPEFLTYFQNEAQLEKSRLLSDRFSAERPKGSFSTLEIQRTEQGDSAMYLCASRSTSYNEQFFGPGTRLTVL.

The chain combines TRBV6-6 with TRBJ2-5; 8 nucleotides align to TRBD2. Germline CDR1 is MNHNY and CDR2 is SVGAGI (reference sequence). The V gene end was trimmed by 7 bases and the J gene end by 1 base; junction bases not matched to a gene: 2. This CDR3 has 13 amino acids. CDR3: CASKLAVQETQYF. CDR3 nucleotides: TGTGCCAGCAAACTAGCGGTCCAAGAGACCCAGTACTTC.

This sequence joins TRBV28 and TRBJ2-7, with D unclear. The CDR3 is 15 residues long. V was trimmed by 6 bases and J by 0 bases, leaving 15 bases between them. Germline V gives CDR1 MDHEN, CDR2 SYDVKM. CDR3 DNA: TGTGCCAGCAGCCCGCTTGCCGTAGCCTCCTACGAGCAGTACTTC. Protein product: CASSPLAVASYEQYF.

The chain has TRBV5-3 and TRBJ1-2; maybe TRBD1 (6 bases). TRBV5-3 falls under the ORF class, with uncertain function. The length of the CDR3 is 12 residues. V shed 6 bases and J shed 8 bases, with 14 bases lying between them. For the CDR3, the DNA is TGTGCCAGAATAACAGGGTTCTTCGGCTACACCTTC. Amino acid sequence: CARITGFFGYTF.

CDR3 loop: CASNRDFTDTQYF. The CDR3 DNA follows: TGTGCCAGCAACCGGGACTTCACAGATACGCAGTATTTT. This chain connects TRBV2 to TRBJ2-3, with a possible D match to TRBD2 (6 bases). CDR3 length: 13 amino acids. Germline V gene lookup returns CDR1 SNHLY and CDR2 FYNNEI. V lost 7 bases to trimming and J lost 2 bases, with 10 bases between them.

The chain is built from TRBV5-6 and TRBJ2-7; no clear D. Trimming took 0 bases from V and 3 from J, leaving 10 bases between them. The CDR3 is made up of 14 amino acids. Germline loops: CDR1 SGHDT, CDR2 YYEEEE. The CDR3 region has the DNA TGTGCCAGCAGCTTGGCCGAAGCTCTCTACGAGCAGTACTTC. This translates into CASSLAEALYEQYF.

This chain links TRBV27 with TRBJ1-1, with 10 bases matching TRBD1. CDR3 length equals 13 residues. Germline V gene lookup returns CDR1 MNHEY and CDR2 SMNVEV (reference sequence). Losses at the gene ends were 6 bases for V and 4 bases for J; bases not matched to a gene: 2. The CDR3 loop is CASRRTGGTEAFF. As DNA, the CDR3 is TGTGCCAGCAGAAGGACAGGGGGCACTGAAGCTTTCTTT.

CDR3 nucleotide sequence: TGTGCCAGCAGTGAAGCTCCGGGTGCCGGCACAGATACGCAGTATTTT. It codes for CASSEAPGAGTDTQYF. The chain links TRBV2 to TRBJ2-3, with unresolved D. The CDR3 runs 16 residues. V was clipped by 0 bases and J by 1 base, with 11 bases between them. Germline V gene lookup returns CDR1 SNHLY and CDR2 FYNNEI. Looking up the rest from reference TRBV2 and TRBJ2-3 gives the full variable domain: EPEVTQTPSHQVTQMGQEVILRCVPISNHLYFYWYRQILGQKVEFLVSFYNNEISEKSEIFDDQFSVERPDGSNFTLKIRSTKLEDSAMYFCASSEAPGAGTDTQYFGPGTRLTVL.